A selection of T cell receptor beta chains follows, all from one sample in a study of cytomegalovirus exposure and HLA in healthy donors. Here immunoSEQ multiplex PCR was the method, and the copy in TCRdb shows in-frame clones only, minus some. This sample has about 81,000 clones; 77% occur once, and the top ten carry around 3%. What was sequenced was PBMCs. These receptors originate from a man in his fifties or sixties in good health and CMV-seropositive. Each CDR3 is given with its conserved first and last residue. D genes are given only for firm matches. Size values are once, few and many counts, or a class for expanded clones, and some rows have none.

v_call: TRBV10-1
j_call: TRBJ2-7
d_call: NA
clone_size: once
cdr3_aa: CASSERRELRSYEQYF
cdr3_nt: TGCGCCAGCAGTGAGCGCCGGGAGCTCCGAAGCTACGAGCAGTACTTC

v_call: TRBV9
j_call: TRBJ2-1
d_call: TRBD2
clone_size: NA
cdr3_aa: CASSANPKGLAGYNEQFF
cdr3_nt: TGTGCCAGCAGCGCCAACCCAAAGGGACTAGCGGGTTACAATGAGCAGTTCTTC

v_call: TRBV6-5
j_call: TRBJ2-1
d_call: NA
clone_size: NA
cdr3_aa: CASRAYNEQFF
cdr3_nt: TGTGCCAGCCGGGCCTACAATGAGCAGTTCTTC

v_call: TRBV18
j_call: TRBJ2-5
d_call: NA
clone_size: NA
cdr3_aa: CASSPLTSSQETQYF
cdr3_nt: TGTGCCAGCTCACCACTGACTAGTTCCCAAGAGACCCAGTACTTC

v_call: TRBV7-7
j_call: TRBJ2-7
d_call: TRBD1
clone_size: NA
cdr3_aa: CASSLASGQGYEQYF
cdr3_nt: TGTGCCAGCAGCTTGGCCTCGGGACAGGGTTACGAGCAGTACTTC

v_call: TRBV7-9
j_call: TRBJ2-2
d_call: NA
clone_size: NA
cdr3_aa: CASSSPATFTGELFF
cdr3_nt: TGTGCCAGCAGCTCCCCCGCGACTTTCACCGGGGAGCTGTTTTTT

v_call: TRBV29-1
j_call: TRBJ2-1
d_call: NA
clone_size: NA
cdr3_aa: CSVDRTSRSVEQFF
cdr3_nt: TGCAGCGTAGACCGGACAAGCAGGTCTGTAGAGCAGTTCTTC

v_call: TRBV7-8
j_call: TRBJ1-5
d_call: TRBD1
clone_size: once
cdr3_aa: CASSLGTGGGQPQHF
cdr3_nt: TGTGCCAGCAGCTTAGGAACAGGGGGCGGTCAGCCCCAGCATTTT

v_call: TRBV7-7
j_call: TRBJ2-5
d_call: TRBD2
clone_size: NA
cdr3_aa: CASSLRTSGRIVGETQYF
cdr3_nt: TGTGCTAGCAGCTTGCGGACTAGCGGGAGGATAGTAGGAGAGACCCAGTACTTC

v_call: TRBV15
j_call: TRBJ2-5
d_call: NA
clone_size: NA
cdr3_aa: CATSRDGLRETQYF
cdr3_nt: TGTGCCACCAGCAGAGATGGACTACGAGAGACCCAGTACTTC

v_call: TRBV4-1
j_call: TRBJ1-2
d_call: NA
clone_size: NA
cdr3_aa: CASSQAGAGASYGYTF
cdr3_nt: TGCGCCAGCAGCCAAGCAGGGGCCGGAGCCTCCTATGGCTACACCTTC

v_call: TRBV7-8
j_call: TRBJ1-4
d_call: NA
clone_size: NA
cdr3_aa: CASSSIPQGLTNEKLFF
cdr3_nt: TGTGCCAGCAGCTCAATTCCGCAGGGCTTGACTAATGAAAAACTGTTTTTT

v_call: TRBV2
j_call: TRBJ2-1
d_call: NA
clone_size: NA
cdr3_aa: CASSNSGAWEQFF
cdr3_nt: TGTGCCAGCAGCAACTCTGGGGCCTGGGAGCAGTTCTTC

v_call: TRBV27
j_call: TRBJ1-1
d_call: NA
clone_size: few
cdr3_aa: CASRLHGQTASTLLPNTEAFF
cdr3_nt: TGTGCCAGCAGATTGCACGGACAGACGGCCTCCACCTTGCTTCCGAACACTGAAGCTTTCTTT

v_call: TRBV19
j_call: TRBJ2-1
d_call: NA
clone_size: NA
cdr3_aa: CASSIAGGLNGNEQFF
cdr3_nt: TGTGCCAGTAGTATAGCCGGGGGGCTCAACGGCAATGAGCAGTTCTTC

v_call: TRBV7-2
j_call: TRBJ2-3
d_call: NA
clone_size: few
cdr3_aa: CASIEWGQSTDTQYF
cdr3_nt: TGTGCCAGCATCGAATGGGGGCAAAGCACAGATACGCAGTATTTT

v_call: TRBV4-1
j_call: TRBJ2-6
d_call: TRBD1
clone_size: NA
cdr3_aa: CASSADRVAGANVLTF
cdr3_nt: TGCGCCAGCAGCGCGGACAGGGTTGCAGGGGCCAACGTCCTGACTTTC

v_call: TRBV6-5
j_call: TRBJ2-3
d_call: TRBD2
clone_size: NA
cdr3_aa: CASRARLAGADTQYF
cdr3_nt: TGTGCCAGCCGGGCGAGACTAGCGGGAGCAGATACGCAGTATTTT

v_call: TRBV11-3
j_call: TRBJ2-7
d_call: TRBD2
clone_size: NA
cdr3_aa: CASSRTSGRAYEQYF
cdr3_nt: TGTGCCAGCAGCCGGACTAGCGGGAGGGCTTACGAGCAGTACTTC

v_call: TRBV7-2
j_call: TRBJ2-7
d_call: TRBD1
clone_size: NA
cdr3_aa: CASSSTPGQGGREQYF
cdr3_nt: TGTGCCAGCAGCTCGACCCCGGGACAGGGGGGACGGGAGCAGTACTTC

v_call: TRBV13
j_call: TRBJ2-7
d_call: TRBD1
clone_size: NA
cdr3_aa: CASTIRPGTVVSYEQYF
cdr3_nt: TGTGCCAGCACCATCAGGCCGGGGACAGTGGTTTCCTACGAGCAGTACTTC

v_call: TRBV30
j_call: TRBJ2-7
d_call: TRBD2
clone_size: NA
cdr3_aa: CAGTSGNSAYEQYF
cdr3_nt: TGTGCCGGGACTAGCGGGAATTCAGCGTACGAGCAGTACTTC

v_call: TRBV6-1
j_call: TRBJ1-1
d_call: TRBD1
clone_size: NA
cdr3_aa: CASSLTGGNTEAFF
cdr3_nt: TGTGCCAGCAGCCTCACAGGGGGAAACACTGAAGCTTTCTTT

v_call: TRBV7-3
j_call: TRBJ2-2
d_call: NA
clone_size: NA
cdr3_aa: CASSSLTEPGELFF
cdr3_nt: TGTGCCAGCAGCTCCCTGACAGAACCAGGGGAGCTGTTTTTT